The subject of this entry is one TCR beta chain. The CDR3 runs 15 residues. Germline loops: CDR1 LNHDA, CDR2 SQIVND (reference sequence). V was trimmed by 7 bases and J by 4 bases, leaving 17 bases between them. The sample belongs to a study of control samples from healthy donors and cancer patients. Clones were read by immunoSEQ multiplex PCR, and TCRdb kept only the in-frame ones, dropping some. The sample includes around 250,000 clones, roughly 82% of them seen just once. The sequenced material came from PBMCs. The TCR originated in a woman in her fifties or sixties with lung cancer. This sequence joins TRBV19 and TRBJ2-1; possibly TRBD2 for D (5 bases). Here the CDR3 reads CASTSSLDIYNEQFF. DNA for the CDR3: TGTGCCAGTACCTCTAGCCTGGATATATACAATGAGCAGTTCTTC.